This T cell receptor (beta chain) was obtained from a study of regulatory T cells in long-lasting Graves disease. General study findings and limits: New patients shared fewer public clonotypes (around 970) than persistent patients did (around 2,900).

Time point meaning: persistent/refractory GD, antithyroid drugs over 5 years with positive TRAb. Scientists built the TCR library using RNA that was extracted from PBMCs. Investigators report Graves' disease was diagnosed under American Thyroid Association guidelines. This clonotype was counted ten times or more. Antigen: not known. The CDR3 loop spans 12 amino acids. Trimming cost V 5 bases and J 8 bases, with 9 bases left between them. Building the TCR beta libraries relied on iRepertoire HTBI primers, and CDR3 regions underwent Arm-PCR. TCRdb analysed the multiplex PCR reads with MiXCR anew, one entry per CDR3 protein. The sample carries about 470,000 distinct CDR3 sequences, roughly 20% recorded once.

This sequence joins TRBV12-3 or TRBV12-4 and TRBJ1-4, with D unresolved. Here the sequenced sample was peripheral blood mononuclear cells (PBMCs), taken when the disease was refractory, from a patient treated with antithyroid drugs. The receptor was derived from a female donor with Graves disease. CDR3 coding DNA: TGTGCCAGCAGTCTCTTTAGGGAAAAACTGTTTTTT. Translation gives CASSLFREKLFF.